Below are 17 T cell receptor beta chains sequenced from a single sample in a study of T and B cells in COVID-19 patients (dated by TCRdb to the early 2020s). Instrument on record: Illumina MiSeq. Multiplex PCR with BIOMED2 TRB-A/B primer pools was used to amplify the TRB rearrangements. In-frame beta chains were kept once TCRdb had trimmed the public reads at Q25 with fastp and called clones with MiXCR. Here each entry gathers all rows of one CDR3 protein and keeps the most common genes and DNA. Recorded for this sample are 6,000 or so distinct CDR3 sequences; about 33% of them occurred a single time. In total, the top ten clones hold about three fifths of the sample. Genomic DNA extracted from blood, in amounts of 250-500 ng, served as the starting material for amplifying TRB repertoires. The sequencing input was blood. These receptors came from a human donor with active COVID-19.

This chain connects TRBV6-2 or TRBV6-3 to TRBJ2-7, with D perhaps being TRBD1 or TRBD2 (5 bases each). Germline V gene data show CDR1 as MNHEY and CDR2 as SVGEGT. The CDR3 runs to 13 residues. Trimming took off 1 base at V and 7 bases at J, with 11 bases between the two ends. The CDR3 nucleotides read TGTGCCAGCAGTTACTACTTCGAGGGGGAGCAGTACTTC. Its translation: CASSYYFEGEQYF.

This chain uses TRBV29-1 with TRBJ2-1; 7 bases line up with TRBD1. The CDR3 covers 14 residues. Germline V gene sequence: CDR1 SQVTM, CDR2 ANQGSEA. Losses at the gene ends were 5 bases for V and 8 bases for J; bases not matched to a gene: 12. The CDR3, as DNA: TGCAGCGTTTCGGACAGGTCTGGGTTCCATGAGCAGTTCTTC. This encodes CSVSDRSGFHEQFF.

The sample holds one count of this clonotype. A much larger clone differs by one base, so this may be a read error. This rearrangement joins TRBV19 to TRBJ2-3; D remains unclear. V was shortened by 9 bases and J by 0 bases, with 16 bases between the two germline ends. Germline loops: CDR1 LNHDA, CDR2 SQIVND (reference sequence). The CDR3 is 15 amino acids. The CDR3 DNA sequence: TGTGCCAGCAGCTACCCCGGCGGAAGCACAGATACGCAGTATTTT. Its protein product is CASSYPGGSTDTQYF.

V and J are TRBV7-6 and TRBJ2-3, with 7 positions matching TRBD2. There are 16 residues in the CDR3. The V gene's germline CDR1 is SGHVS and CDR2 FNYEAQ. Trimming cost V 3 bases and J 1 base; bases outside gene matches: 7. The chain's CDR3 is CASSLGGLSGTDTQYF. CDR3 bases: TGTGCCAGCAGCTTGGGGGGGTTAAGTGGCACAGATACGCAGTATTTT.

This chain links TRBV18 with TRBJ1-6; D not certain. This CDR3 region has 13 residues. V lost 3 bases and J lost 7, with 7 bases in between. Germline V CDR1 and CDR2: KGHSH, LQKENI. CDR3 amino acids: CASSPLPNSPLHF. The CDR3 coding sequence is TGTGCCAGCTCACCTCTTCCGAATTCACCCCTCCACTTT.

The rearrangement uses TRBV18 and TRBJ2-3; 9 nucleotides line up with TRBD2. CDR1 is KGHSH and CDR2 is LQKENI in the germline V gene. V lost 3 bases and J lost 11; bases outside the gene matches: 6. CDR3 length equals 13 residues. The CDR3 DNA follows: TGTGCCAGCTCACCGCTGCGGGAGGGAGGGCAGTATTTT. Encoded protein: CASSPLREGGQYF.

This clonotype occurred a few times. The chain links TRBV7-4 to TRBJ2-5; 7 bases line up with TRBD1. V dropped 5 bases and J dropped 2; count of bases not matched to a gene: 2. This CDR3 has 13 residues. CDR1 is SGHVT, CDR2 SQSDAQ, per germline. The CDR3 spells CASSRGQQETQYF. The CDR3 DNA reads TGTGCCAGCAGCCGGGGACAGCAAGAGACCCAGTACTTC.

V gene TRBV20-1 combines with J gene TRBJ2-1, with 11 bases aligning to TRBD2. The V segment lost 2 bases and the J segment 7 bases; nucleotides outside the gene matches: 7. This CDR3 has 15 amino acids. Germline CDR1 is DFQATT and CDR2 is SNEGSKA (reference sequence). The CDR3 loop reads CSARPGTSGLNEQFF. The CDR3 DNA follows: TGCAGTGCTAGACCCGGGACTAGCGGTTTAAATGAGCAGTTCTTC.

This rearrangement joins TRBV12-3 or TRBV12-4 to TRBJ1-5; D might be TRBD1 (6 bases). The CDR3 has 16 amino acids. The V gene lost 8 bases and the J gene lost 4 bases, with 21 bases spanning the gap. CDR3 loop: CASSPASGGGNQPQHF. The CDR3 coding sequence is TGTGCCAGCTCACCAGCCTCGGGGGGCGGGAATCAGCCCCAGCATTTT.

This clonotype turned up a few times. The J gene is TRBJ2-6, the V gene TRBV4-3, with D perhaps matching TRBD2 (6 bases). The CDR3 runs 19 residues. Germline CDR1 reads LGHNA; CDR2 reads YSLEER. The V and J ends lost 2 bases and 1 base respectively, with 18 bases between them. CDR3 protein: CASSQYVGRRGSGANVLTF. CDR3 coding DNA: TGCGCCAGCAGCCAATATGTTGGACGGCGGGGTTCTGGGGCCAACGTCCTGACTTTC.

This clonotype showed up just once. A much more abundant neighbour one base away suggests this may be a read error. V is TRBV27 and J is TRBJ2-3; D gene uncertain. The length of the CDR3 is 12 residues. Germline CDR1 is MNHEY and CDR2 is SMNVEV (reference sequence). CDR3 coding DNA: TGTGCCTGCAGTGGATGGCAGAATACGCAGTATTTT. The encoded protein is CACSGWQNTQYF.

The gene calls are TRBV7-2 and TRBJ1-3; D is undetermined. This CDR3 is built from 15 residues. Trimming removed 4 bases at V and 1 base at J, with 11 bases between. Germline-derived CDR1 and CDR2 are SGHTA and FQGNSA. CDR3 protein: CASSSYSGSGNTIYF. The CDR3 DNA is TGTGCCAGCAGCTCGTACAGTGGGTCTGGAAACACCATATATTTT.

The V and J genes are TRBV19 and TRBJ1-1; TRBD1 agrees at 7 bases. The germline V gene has CDR1 LNHDA and CDR2 SQIVND (reference sequence). The junction had 2 bases not matched to a gene; V was cut back by 3 bases and J by 1 base. The CDR3 loop spans 14 amino acids. Here the CDR3 reads CASSIRTGNTEAFF. Written as DNA, the CDR3 is TGTGCCAGTAGTATCCGGACAGGGAACACTGAAGCTTTCTTT.

This clonotype is categorized as medium-sized. The chain uses TRBV6-2 or TRBV6-3 and TRBJ2-1; D unclear. V was trimmed by 5 bases and J by 5 bases, leaving 10 bases between them. This CDR3 has 13 amino acids. In germline, CDR1 is MNHEY, CDR2 SVGEGT. The CDR3 DNA follows: TGTGCCAGCAGTGAGCTAGTCCACAATGAGCAGTTCTTC. Translation gives CASSELVHNEQFF.

This chain links TRBV6-6 with TRBJ1-2; 7 nucleotides align to TRBD1. Germline V gives CDR1 MNHNY, CDR2 SVGAGI (reference sequence). V was clipped by 5 bases and J by 7 bases; unmatched bases: 7. The CDR3 spans 13 residues. The CDR3 region has the DNA TGTGCCAGCAGTGAAGCCAACAGGGGTGGCTACACCTTC. Translating it yields CASSEANRGGYTF.

This chain links TRBV5-1 with TRBJ2-5, with 10 bases that match TRBD1. The CDR3 has 15 residues. The V gene's germline CDR1 is SGHRS and CDR2 YFSETQ. With 4 bases clipped from V and 1 base from J, the junction kept 4 bases outside the gene matches. CDR3 sequence (DNA): TGCGCCAGCAGCCCCAGGACAGGGGGCCAAGAGACCCAGTACTTC. Translating it yields CASSPRTGGQETQYF.

Notes on this clonotype: A clone one base away is much larger, so this may be a read error. This rearrangement joins TRBV5-6 to TRBJ1-6; 7 bases map to TRBD1. With 4 bases clipped from V and 10 bases from J, the junction kept 11 bases outside the gene matches. CDR1 is SGHDT, CDR2 YYEEEE, per germline. The CDR3 length is 15 residues. CDR3 DNA sequence: TGTGCCAGCAGCACCTTGGCAGGGGGTGGCTCACCCCTCCACTTT. Translation gives CASSTLAGGGSPLHF.